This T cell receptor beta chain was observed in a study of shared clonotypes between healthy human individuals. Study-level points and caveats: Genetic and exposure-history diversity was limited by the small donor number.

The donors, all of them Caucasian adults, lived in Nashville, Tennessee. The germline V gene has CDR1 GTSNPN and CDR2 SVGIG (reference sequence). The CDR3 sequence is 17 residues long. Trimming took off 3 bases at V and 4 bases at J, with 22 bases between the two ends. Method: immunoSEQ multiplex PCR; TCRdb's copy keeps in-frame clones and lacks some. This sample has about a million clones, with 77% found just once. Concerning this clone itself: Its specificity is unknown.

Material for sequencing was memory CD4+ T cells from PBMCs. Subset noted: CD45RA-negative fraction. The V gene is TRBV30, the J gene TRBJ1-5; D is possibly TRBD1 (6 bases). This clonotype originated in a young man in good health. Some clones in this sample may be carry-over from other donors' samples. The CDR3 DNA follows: TGTGCCTGGAGCACCAGATGGACAGCCGTCAGGAATCAGCCCCAGCATTTT. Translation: CAWSTRWTAVRNQPQHF.